This is a list of T cell receptor beta chains from one sample in a study of T cell changes during pregnancy in multiple sclerosis. Libraries were prepared by immunoSEQ multiplex PCR; TCRdb keeps only in-frame clonotypes and omits some of them. The profile shows 58,000 or so clones, over 90% of them singletons. The input for sequencing was CD4+ T cells from peripheral blood mononuclear cells, taken in the third trimester of pregnancy. These receptors were obtained from a female donor with multiple sclerosis, enrolled in a pregnancy study. The CDR3 runs from the conserved cysteine through the conserved F or W. Fields, in order: V gene, J gene, clone size, D gene, CDR3 protein, CDR3 DNA. A D gene is named only where the DNA matches it firmly. A clone size is listed for some rows: how often the clone was seen (once, few, many), or a class if it is expanded.

>TRBV6-5|TRBJ1-3|NA|NA
CASSYAGSTGNTIYF
TGTGCCAGCAGCTACGCCGGGTCCACTGGAAACACCATATATTTT
>TRBV9|TRBJ1-3|few|NA
CASSGHSGNTIYF
TGTGCCAGCAGCGGACACTCTGGAAACACCATATATTTT
>TRBV5-6|TRBJ2-2|NA|NA
CASSLGVGRPGGTGELFF
TGTGCCAGCAGCTTGGGGGTCGGCCGCCCGGGTGGCACCGGGGAGCTGTTTTTT
>TRBV5-4|TRBJ2-7|NA|TRBD1
CASSSGQGARVEQYF
TGTGCCAGCAGCTCGGGACAGGGGGCAAGGGTCGAGCAGTACTTC
>TRBV4-1|TRBJ1-4|once|TRBD1
CASRDRETNEKLFF
TGCGCCAGCAGGGACAGGGAGACTAATGAAAAACTGTTTTTT
>TRBV13|TRBJ1-1|NA|NA
CASSPREGWTEAFF
TGTGCCAGCAGCCCACGGGAGGGGTGGACTGAAGCTTTCTTT
>TRBV15|TRBJ2-7|NA|NA
CATSRDSPRLGRVTYEQYF
TGTGCCACCAGCAGAGACTCGCCCCGGCTAGGCAGGGTAACCTACGAGCAGTACTTC
>TRBV10-3|TRBJ1-2|NA|TRBD1
CAISEERGRSYGYTF
TGTGCCATCAGTGAGGAGAGGGGGCGAAGCTATGGCTACACCTTC
>TRBV5-1|TRBJ1-5|NA|NA
CASSPTGGSYQPQHF
TGCGCCAGCAGCCCCACCGGGGGTTCTTATCAGCCCCAGCATTTT
>TRBV6-1|TRBJ1-1|once|NA
CASEIGGRGTEAFF
TGTGCCTCTGAAATTGGAGGGAGGGGCACTGAAGCTTTCTTT
>TRBV5-1|TRBJ1-2|NA|NA
CASSLDSYGYTF
TGCGCCAGCAGCTTGGACAGCTATGGCTACACCTTC
>TRBV13|TRBJ2-2|NA|NA
CASSLAAVSNTGELFF
TGTGCCAGCAGCTTAGCTGCGGTATCAAACACCGGGGAGCTGTTTTTT
>TRBV5-1|TRBJ2-1|NA|NA
CASSTGGGSYNEQFF
TGCGCCAGCAGCACAGGGGGGGGGTCCTACAATGAGCAGTTCTTC
>TRBV4-1|TRBJ1-5|NA|NA
CASSQVTKNQPQHF
TGCGCCAGCAGCCAAGTCACAAAGAATCAGCCCCAGCATTTT
>TRBV6-1|TRBJ2-7|NA|NA
CASSARQASYEQYF
TGTGCCAGCAGTGCACGACAGGCGTCCTACGAGCAGTACTTC
>TRBV7-3|TRBJ2-1|NA|NA
CASSPQGNSYNEQFF
TGTGCCAGCAGCCCCCAGGGGAACTCCTACAATGAGCAGTTCTTC
>TRBV25-1|TRBJ1-5|NA|TRBD1
CASSWDRGQNQPQHF
TGTGCCAGCAGCTGGGACAGGGGACAAAATCAGCCCCAGCATTTT
>TRBV6-5|TRBJ2-1|NA|NA
CASSDNQYNEQFF
TGTGCCAGCTCTGACAACCAGTACAATGAGCAGTTCTTC